Listed below are T cell receptor beta chains from one sample, sequenced in a study of siplizumab effects on memory and regulatory T cells. Method: immunoSEQ multiplex PCR; TCRdb's copy keeps in-frame clones and lacks some. The top ten hold about 27% of the sample, which has approximately 68,000 clones, about 90% seen once. The sample taken for sequencing was CD8+ T cells sorted from blood. These TCRs come from a human donor in good health. Both conserved end residues are part of each CDR3. The D gene is left open where the match is weak. For some rows the clone size is stated as once, few or many, or as a class when expanded; others skip it.

TRBD1,TRBJ2-7,TRBV27,.,CASSAGQGLYEQYF,TGTGCCAGCAGTGCTGGACAGGGTCTCTACGAGCAGTACTTC
.,TRBJ1-5,TRBV7-9,.,CASSPLAGGNQPQHF,TGTGCCAGCAGCCCCTTGGCGGGCGGCAATCAGCCCCAGCATTTT
TRBD2,TRBJ2-3,TRBV5-1,.,CASSFLSWREGVGDTQYF,TGCGCCAGCAGCTTTTTATCCTGGCGGGAGGGAGTCGGGGATACGCAGTATTTT
.,TRBJ1-1,TRBV7-9,.,CASSPVGFAEAFF,TGTGCCAGCAGCCCGGTTGGTTTCGCTGAAGCTTTCTTT
.,TRBJ2-1,TRBV27,.,CASSLGGDRPYNEQFF,TGTGCCAGCAGTTTAGGGGGGGACAGGCCCTACAATGAGCAGTTCTTC
TRBD2,TRBJ2-1,TRBV6-5,.,CASSPTSGRPNEQFF,TGTGCCAGCAGCCCTACTAGCGGGAGGCCAAATGAGCAGTTCTTC
.,TRBJ2-3,TRBV6-6,.,CASTRAGTDTQYF,TGTGCCAGCACCCGGGCAGGGACAGATACGCAGTATTTT
TRBD1,TRBJ1-2,TRBV7-9,.,CASSLEGQHLSGYGYTF,TGTGCCAGCAGCTTAGAGGGACAGCACCTTTCTGGCTATGGCTACACCTTC
TRBD1,TRBJ2-7,TRBV6-1,.,CASSSTGAGEQYF,TGTGCCAGCAGTAGTACAGGGGCGGGTGAGCAGTACTTC
.,TRBJ2-3,TRBV4-1,.,CASSQGGASTDTQYF,TGCGCCAGCAGCCAGGGAGGAGCTAGCACAGATACGCAGTATTTT
TRBD2,TRBJ2-5,TRBV6-5,.,CASSSSGGRGETQYF,TGTGCCAGCAGTAGTAGCGGGGGGCGCGGAGAGACCCAGTACTTC
.,TRBJ1-2,TRBV9,.,CASSVASREDNYGYTF,TGTGCCAGCAGCGTAGCGTCCAGGGAGGATAACTATGGCTACACCTTC
.,TRBJ2-6,TRBV2,.,CASGRYGESGANVLTF,TGTGCCAGCGGCAGGTATGGGGAATCTGGGGCCAACGTCCTGACTTTC
.,TRBJ1-3,TRBV11-2,once,CASSFTPWEQGGNTIYF,TGTGCCAGCAGCTTTACCCCCTGGGAGCAGGGAGGAAACACCATATATTTT
.,TRBJ2-3,TRBV27,.,CASTSVGETDTQYF,TGTGCCAGCACTTCGGTAGGGGAGACGGATACGCAGTATTTT
.,TRBJ2-7,TRBV19,.,CASRGQGVVNEQYF,TGTGCCAGTAGAGGGCAGGGCGTCGTCAACGAGCAGTACTTC
.,TRBJ2-1,TRBV6-6,.,CASSYSSSGDEQFF,TGTGCCAGCAGTTACTCGTCATCGGGGGATGAGCAGTTCTTC
.,TRBJ1-4,TRBV29-1,.,CSGRRGLDEKLFF,TGCAGCGGACGAAGGGGTCTTGACGAAAAACTGTTTTTT
TRBD2,TRBJ2-1,TRBV19,.,CASSIWTSGTANNEQFF,TGTGCCAGTAGTATCTGGACTAGCGGGACAGCCAACAATGAGCAGTTCTTC
.,TRBJ2-5,TRBV6-5,.,CASSYDVSQETQYF,TGTGCCAGCAGTTACGACGTAAGCCAAGAGACCCAGTACTTC
.,TRBJ2-5,TRBV9,.,CASSVGGEYQETQYF,TGTGCCAGCAGCGTAGGAGGGGAGTACCAAGAGACCCAGTACTTC
.,TRBJ1-2,TRBV27,.,CASSDRDWAYGYTF,TGTGCCAGCAGCGACCGGGACTGGGCCTATGGCTACACCTTC
.,TRBJ2-7,TRBV13,.,CASSPRDRRYEQYF,TGTGCCAGCAGCCCCCGGGACCGACGCTACGAGCAGTACTTC
.,TRBJ2-5,TRBV7-9,.,CASSYAVQETQYF,TGTGCCAGCAGCTATGCAGTCCAAGAGACCCAGTACTTC
TRBD2,TRBJ2-7,TRBV5-5,.,CASSPLTGGQYEQYF,TGTGCCAGCAGCCCCCTGACGGGGGGGCAGTACGAGCAGTACTTC
.,TRBJ1-3,TRBV29-1,.,CSVDAVGSGNTIYF,TGCAGCGTTGACGCCGTGGGCTCTGGAAACACCATATATTTT
TRBD1,TRBJ1-2,TRBV7-9,once,CASSSSDRDGYTF,TGTGCCAGCAGCTCCTCGGACAGGGATGGCTACACCTTC
TRBD1,TRBJ1-3,TRBV4-1,.,CASSLTGTGLSGNTIYF,TGCGCCAGCAGCCTAACCGGGACAGGACTCTCTGGAAACACCATATATTTT
.,TRBJ2-1,TRBV4-1,.,CASSQDGSPDQFF,TGCGCCAGCAGCCAAGACGGATCCCCGGATCAGTTCTTC
TRBD1,TRBJ2-2,TRBV9,.,CASSAPGTEPFTGELFF,TGTGCCAGCAGCGCCCCCGGGACAGAACCCTTCACCGGGGAGCTGTTTTTT
TRBD1,TRBJ2-1,TRBV5-1,.,CASAYGTVRNNEQFF,TGCGCCAGCGCGTATGGGACAGTCCGTAACAATGAGCAGTTCTTC
.,TRBJ2-7,TRBV27,.,CASSLGQFSYEQYF,TGTGCCAGCAGTTTAGGACAGTTCTCCTACGAGCAGTACTTC
TRBD1,TRBJ2-5,TRBV7-9,.,CASSPSGTGLQETQYF,TGTGCCAGCAGCCCATCCGGGACAGGGCTCCAAGAGACCCAGTACTTC
TRBD1,TRBJ1-1,TRBV7-9,once,CASSPTQGLNTEAFF,TGTGCCAGCAGCCCCACACAGGGGTTGAACACTGAAGCTTTCTTT